This T cell receptor (beta chain) was identified in a study of blood T cell repertoires in COVID-19. Study as a whole: The United States, Italy and Spain were the sources of the acute and convalescent COVID-19 samples. PBMCs, B-cell-depleted T cells, or T cells provided the cDNA or gDNA that made up the material.

V lost 3 bases and J lost 11, with 16 bases in between. Germline CDR1 is MNHEY and CDR2 is SMNVEV (reference sequence). The CDR3 contains 13 residues. Original methodology: Quantification of nucleated cells was approximated via reference gene primer amplification. Only in-frame clones appear in the TCRdb table, and some are missing; sequencing was by immunoSEQ multiplex PCR. D and trimming were read from the DNA, whereas the V and J calls and clone size are those reported in that table. The table records approximately 250,000 clones, more than 75% of them present only once. The origin of this receptor is a woman between 55 and 75 years old who had recovered from COVID-19. Sequencing was carried out using peripheral blood. This chain joins TRBV27 and TRBJ1-1; D uncertain. DNA for the CDR3: TGTGCCAGCAGTTTCGACATCGCCTATGGGGCTTTCTTT. It encodes CASSFDIAYGAFF.